Below, 15 T cell receptor beta chains from the same sample are listed, as sequenced in a study of cytomegalovirus exposure and HLA in healthy donors. Researchers ran the PCR with 60 Vbeta and 13 Jbeta primers. Profiling relied on immunoSEQ multiplex PCR, and the TCRdb table lists in-frame clones only, not all of them. The repertoire holds roughly 120,000 clones, with roughly 70% as singletons. The sequencing sample was made of PBMCs. These receptors were taken from a woman aged 40 to 50 in good health and CMV-seropositive.

This rearrangement joins TRBV28 to TRBJ2-6, with 7 bases fitting TRBD1. There are 15 residues in the CDR3. Per germline, CDR1 MDHEN and CDR2 SYDVKM. Trimming cost V 4 bases and J 0 bases; bases outside gene matches: 0. The CDR3 region is CASSWDSSGANVLTF. CDR3 DNA sequence: TGTGCCAGCAGTTGGGACAGCTCTGGGGCCAACGTCCTGACTTTC.

The CDR3 region is CASVGGIVANYGYTF. The CDR3 DNA reads as TGTGCCAGCGTGGGGGGGATAGTGGCTAACTATGGCTACACCTTC. The gene calls are TRBV7-8 and TRBJ1-2; possibly TRBD1 for D (5 bases). Per germline, CDR1 SGHVS and CDR2 FQNEAQ. V was shortened by 8 bases and J by 0 bases, with 16 bases between the two germline ends. The CDR3 is made up of 15 amino acids.

This chain links TRBV19 with TRBJ2-6, with D perhaps matching TRBD1 (6 bases). CDR1 is LNHDA and CDR2 is SQIVND in the germline V gene (reference sequence). Trimming left V 6 bases short and J 0 bases short, with 12 bases between. The CDR3 length is 16 residues. The CDR3 coding sequence is TGTGCCAGTAGCCTGGACAGCCTCTCTGGGGCCAACGTCCTGACTTTC. Translated: CASSLDSLSGANVLTF.

This clone was counted a few times. The chain uses TRBV19 and TRBJ1-2; D uncertain. Germline CDR1 is LNHDA and CDR2 is SQIVND (reference sequence). CDR3 length: 17 residues. Trimming took off 2 bases at V and 4 bases at J, with 20 bases between the two ends. The CDR3 DNA reads TGTGCCAGTAGTATACCCCAAATGACGGGAGGGAGCTATGGCTACACCTTC. Encoded protein: CASSIPQMTGGSYGYTF.

The J gene is TRBJ1-1, the V gene TRBV20-1; D gene unclear. CDR3 size: 11 residues. The germline V gene encodes CDR1 DFQATT and CDR2 SNEGSKA (reference sequence). V was shortened by 5 bases and J by 0 bases, with 4 bases between the two germline ends. CDR3 in DNA: TGCAGTGCTCAATTGAACACTGAAGCTTTCTTT. Translation: CSAQLNTEAFF.

The J gene is TRBJ2-3, the V gene TRBV7-2; 11 bases line up with TRBD2. This CDR3 comprises 16 residues. CDR1 is SGHTA and CDR2 is FQGNSA in the germline V gene. The trim removed 0 bases at V and 5 bases at J, leaving 4 bases unmatched. CDR3 coding DNA: TGTGCCAGCAGCTTAGCGACTAGCGGGACGGGAGATACGCAGTATTTT. As protein: CASSLATSGTGDTQYF.

This clone occurred once. The V call is TRBV29-1, the J call TRBJ2-1; 7 bases fit TRBD2. V shed 7 bases, J shed 7 bases, and the junction held 1 base outside the gene matches. The germline V gene has CDR1 SQVTM and CDR2 ANQGSEA. The CDR3 extends over 10 amino acids. DNA for the CDR3: TGCAGCGGGGGGGGAAATGAGCAGTTCTTC. It encodes CSGGGNEQFF.

V usage is TRBV6-1 and J usage is TRBJ1-5; 9 bases agree with TRBD1. The CDR3 covers 17 residues. Germline CDR1 reads MNHNS; CDR2 reads SASEGT. V shed 0 bases, J shed 6 bases, and the junction held 9 bases outside the gene matches. CDR3 DNA sequence: TGTGCCAGCAGTGAAGCGCTCGGACAGGGGCCTTTTCAGCCCCAGCATTTT. This gives the protein CASSEALGQGPFQPQHF.

A few counts support this clone. The chain couples TRBV5-1 to TRBJ1-1; D ambiguous. The CDR3 extends over 12 amino acids. V dropped 3 bases and J dropped 8 bases, with 11 bases sitting between them. Germline values: CDR1 SGHRS, CDR2 YFSETQ. Here the CDR3 DNA reads TGCGCCAGCAGCTCGGAGGGCGTAGAAGCTTTCTTT. Translation: CASSSEGVEAFF.

The rearrangement uses TRBV29-1 and TRBJ2-5; weak D call: TRBD1 (6 bases). Germline V gives CDR1 SQVTM, CDR2 ANQGSEA. The V and J ends lost 6 bases and 4 bases respectively, with 18 bases between them. There are 14 residues in the CDR3. The DNA for the CDR3 is TGCAGCGTCCTAAACAGGGTTGGGGGAGAGACCCAGTACTTC. Translated: CSVLNRVGGETQYF.

V is TRBV5-1 and J is TRBJ2-1, with D hard to call. The V end was cut by 4 bases, the J end by 10 bases, with 12 bases between. This CDR3 has 12 residues. Germline CDR1 SGHRS, CDR2 YFSETQ. The CDR3 reads CASSLESREQFF. CDR3 nucleotides: TGCGCCAGCAGCCTCGAGTCAAGAGAGCAGTTCTTC. Drawing the rest from reference TRBV5-1 and TRBJ2-1, the complete variable domain is KAGVTQTPRYLIKTRGQQVTLSCSPISGHRSVSWYQQTPGQGLQFLFEYFSETQRNKGNFPGRFSGRQFSNSRSEMNVSTLELGDSALYLCASSLESREQFFGPGTRLTVL.

The chain carries TRBV9 and TRBJ2-2, with D hard to call. V lost 0 bases to trimming and J lost 7 bases, with 28 bases between them. Per germline, CDR1 SGDLS and CDR2 YYNGEE. The CDR3 is made up of 20 amino acids. CDR3 sequence (DNA): TGTGCCAGCAGCGTAGCTGGCTTGGTTGGTGGCGGAAGAGGTAGCGGGGAGCTGTTTTTT. Protein: CASSVAGLVGGGRGSGELFF.

The chain recombines TRBV4-1 with TRBJ1-5, with unresolved D. Looked up from germline, CDR1 is MGHRA and CDR2 is YSYEKL. Trimming shortened V by 0 bases and J by 6 bases, and 6 bases separated the two germline ends. The CDR3 extends over 13 amino acids. CDR3 nucleotide sequence: TGCGCCAGCAGCCAAGATTCGGGTCAGCCCCAGCATTTT. Encoded protein: CASSQDSGQPQHF.

The count of this clone is one. The chain carries TRBV7-2 and TRBJ2-7, with D uncertain. V was pared by 1 base and J by 3 bases, with 10 bases between. Germline values: CDR1 SGHTA, CDR2 FQGNSA. This CDR3 has 14 amino acids. CDR3 amino acids: CASSLDVGFYEQYF. The CDR3 region has the DNA TGTGCCAGCAGCTTAGACGTCGGTTTCTACGAGCAGTACTTC.

The V call is TRBV2, the J call TRBJ1-5; D unresolved. Germline V gene lookup returns CDR1 SNHLY and CDR2 FYNNEI. CDR3 length equals 16 residues. V lost 0 bases and J lost 3, with 12 bases in between. The CDR3 DNA is TGTGCCAGCAGTGAAGCTCGAGGAGCAGCCAATCAGCCCCAGCATTTT. Its translation is CASSEARGAANQPQHF.